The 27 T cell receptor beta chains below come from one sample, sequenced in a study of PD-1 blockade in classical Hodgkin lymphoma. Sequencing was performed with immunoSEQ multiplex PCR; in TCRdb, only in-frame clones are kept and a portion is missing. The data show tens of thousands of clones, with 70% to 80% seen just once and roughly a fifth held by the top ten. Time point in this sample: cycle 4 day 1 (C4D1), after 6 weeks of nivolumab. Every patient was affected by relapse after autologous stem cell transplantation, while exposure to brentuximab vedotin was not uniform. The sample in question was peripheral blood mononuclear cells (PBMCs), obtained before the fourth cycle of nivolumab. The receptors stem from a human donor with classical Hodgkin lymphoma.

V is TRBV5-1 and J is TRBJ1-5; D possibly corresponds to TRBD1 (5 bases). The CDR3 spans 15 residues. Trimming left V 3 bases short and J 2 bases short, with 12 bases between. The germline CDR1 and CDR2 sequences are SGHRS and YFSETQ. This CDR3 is CASSSDIGGNQPQHF. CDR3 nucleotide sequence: TGCGCCAGCAGCTCGGACATTGGTGGCAATCAGCCCCAGCATTTT.

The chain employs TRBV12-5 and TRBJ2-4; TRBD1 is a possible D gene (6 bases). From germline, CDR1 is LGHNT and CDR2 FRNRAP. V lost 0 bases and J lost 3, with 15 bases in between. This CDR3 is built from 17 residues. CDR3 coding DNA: TGTGCTAGTGGTTTGGTAATGGGGGCAGCCGGCAAAAACATTCAGTACTTC. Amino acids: CASGLVMGAAGKNIQYF. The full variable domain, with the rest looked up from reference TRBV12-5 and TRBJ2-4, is DARVTQTPRHKVTEMGQEVTMRCQPILGHNTVFWYRQTMMQGLELLAYFRNRAPLDDSGMPKDRFSAEMPDATLATLKIQPSEPRDSAVYFCASGLVMGAAGKNIQYFGAGTRLSVL.

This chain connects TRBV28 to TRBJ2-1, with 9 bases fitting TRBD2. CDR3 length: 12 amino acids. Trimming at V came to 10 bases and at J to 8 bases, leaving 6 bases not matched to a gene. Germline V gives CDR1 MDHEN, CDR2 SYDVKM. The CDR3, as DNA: TGTGCCACCGCTAGCGGGGATGATGAGCAGTTCTTC. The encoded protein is CATASGDDEQFF.

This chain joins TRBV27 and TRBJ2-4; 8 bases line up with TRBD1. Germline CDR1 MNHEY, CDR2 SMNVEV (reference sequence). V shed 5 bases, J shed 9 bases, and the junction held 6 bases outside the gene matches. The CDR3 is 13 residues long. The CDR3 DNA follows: TGTGCCAGCAGTCCTACAGGGGGGAGCATTCAGTACTTC. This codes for CASSPTGGSIQYF.

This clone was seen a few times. CDR3 amino acids: CASSLVGLLLTEAFF. In DNA form, the CDR3 reads TGTGCCAGCAGCTTAGTGGGCCTACTTCTCACTGAAGCTTTCTTT. This chain connects TRBV7-9 to TRBJ1-1; D is unclear. Trimming stripped 1 base from V and 4 bases from J, with 13 bases between. The germline V gene has CDR1 SEHNR and CDR2 FQNEAQ (reference sequence). The CDR3 has 15 residues.

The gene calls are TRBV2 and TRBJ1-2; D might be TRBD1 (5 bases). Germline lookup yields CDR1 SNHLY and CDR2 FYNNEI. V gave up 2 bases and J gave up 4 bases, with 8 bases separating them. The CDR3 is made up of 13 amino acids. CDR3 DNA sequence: TGTGCCAGCAGTGAACAGGGCACCTATGGCTACACCTTC. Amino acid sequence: CASSEQGTYGYTF.

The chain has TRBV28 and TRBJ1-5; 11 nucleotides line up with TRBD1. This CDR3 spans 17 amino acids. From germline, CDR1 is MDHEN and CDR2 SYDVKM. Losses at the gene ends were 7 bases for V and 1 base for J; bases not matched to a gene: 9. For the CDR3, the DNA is TGTGCCAGCATAAAAGCAGGACAGGGGGCGAGCAATCAGCCCCAGCATTTT. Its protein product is CASIKAGQGASNQPQHF.

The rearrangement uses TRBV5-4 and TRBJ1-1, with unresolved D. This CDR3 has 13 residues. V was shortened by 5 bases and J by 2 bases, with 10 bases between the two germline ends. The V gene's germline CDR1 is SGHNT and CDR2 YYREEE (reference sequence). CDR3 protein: CASSQTDNTEAFF. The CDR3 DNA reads TGTGCCAGCAGTCAGACGGATAACACTGAAGCTTTCTTT. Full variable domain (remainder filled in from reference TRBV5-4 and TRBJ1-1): ETGVTQSPTHLIKTRGQQVTLRCSSQSGHNTVSWYQQALGQGPQFIFQYYREEENGRGNFPPRFSGLQFPNYSSELNVNALELDDSALYLCASSQTDNTEAFFGQGTRLTVV.

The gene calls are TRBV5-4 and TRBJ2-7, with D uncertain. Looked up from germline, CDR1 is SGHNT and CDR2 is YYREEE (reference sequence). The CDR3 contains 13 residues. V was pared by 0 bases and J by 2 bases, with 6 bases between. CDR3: CASSLGVAYEQYF. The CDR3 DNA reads TGTGCCAGCAGCTTGGGGGTAGCCTACGAGCAGTACTTC. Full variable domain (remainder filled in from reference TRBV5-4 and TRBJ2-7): ETGVTQSPTHLIKTRGQQVTLRCSSQSGHNTVSWYQQALGQGPQFIFQYYREEENGRGNFPPRFSGLQFPNYSSELNVNALELDDSALYLCASSLGVAYEQYFGPGTRLTVT.

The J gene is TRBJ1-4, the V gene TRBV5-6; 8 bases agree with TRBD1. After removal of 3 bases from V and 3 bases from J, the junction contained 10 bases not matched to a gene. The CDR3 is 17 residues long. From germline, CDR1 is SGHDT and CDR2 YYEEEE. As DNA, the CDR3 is TGTGCCAGCAGCTGGACAGGGTTATTTGGGTCTAATGAAAAACTGTTTTTT. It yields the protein CASSWTGLFGSNEKLFF.

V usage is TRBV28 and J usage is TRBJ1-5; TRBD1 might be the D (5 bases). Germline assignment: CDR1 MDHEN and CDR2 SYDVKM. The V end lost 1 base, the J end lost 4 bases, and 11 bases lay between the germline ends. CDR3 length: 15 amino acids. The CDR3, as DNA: TGTGCCAGCAGTTTATACCGCGACAGTAATCAGCCCCAGCATTTT. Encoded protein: CASSLYRDSNQPQHF.

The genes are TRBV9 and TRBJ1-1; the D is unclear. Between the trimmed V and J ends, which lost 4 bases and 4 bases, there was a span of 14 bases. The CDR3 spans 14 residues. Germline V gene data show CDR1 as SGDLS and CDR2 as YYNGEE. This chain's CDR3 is CASSPTALGTEAFF. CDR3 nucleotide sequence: TGTGCCAGCAGCCCGACGGCCTTGGGCACTGAAGCTTTCTTT.

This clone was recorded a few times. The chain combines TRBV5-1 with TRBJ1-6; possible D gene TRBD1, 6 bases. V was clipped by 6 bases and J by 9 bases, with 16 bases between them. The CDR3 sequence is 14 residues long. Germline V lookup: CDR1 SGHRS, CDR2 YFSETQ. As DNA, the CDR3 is TGCGCCAGCACCCTGGGACAAGTCACTTCACCCCTCCACTTT. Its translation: CASTLGQVTSPLHF. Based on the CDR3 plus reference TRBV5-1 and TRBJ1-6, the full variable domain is KAGVTQTPRYLIKTRGQQVTLSCSPISGHRSVSWYQQTPGQGLQFLFEYFSETQRNKGNFPGRFSGRQFSNSRSEMNVSTLELGDSALYLCASTLGQVTSPLHFGNGTRLTVT.

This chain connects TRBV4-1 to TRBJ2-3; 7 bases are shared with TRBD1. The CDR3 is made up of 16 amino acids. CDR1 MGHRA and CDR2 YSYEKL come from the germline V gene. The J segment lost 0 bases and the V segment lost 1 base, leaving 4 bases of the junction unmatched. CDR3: CASSQVPRGSTDTQYF. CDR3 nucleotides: TGCGCCAGCAGCCAAGTCCCCAGGGGGAGCACAGATACGCAGTATTTT.

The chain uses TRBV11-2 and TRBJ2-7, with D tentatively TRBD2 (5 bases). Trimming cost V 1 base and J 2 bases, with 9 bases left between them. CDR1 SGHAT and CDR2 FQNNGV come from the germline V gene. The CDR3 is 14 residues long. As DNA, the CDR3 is TGTGCCAGCAGCTTAGTAGCGCCGCCCTACGAGCAGTACTTC. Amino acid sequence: CASSLVAPPYEQYF.

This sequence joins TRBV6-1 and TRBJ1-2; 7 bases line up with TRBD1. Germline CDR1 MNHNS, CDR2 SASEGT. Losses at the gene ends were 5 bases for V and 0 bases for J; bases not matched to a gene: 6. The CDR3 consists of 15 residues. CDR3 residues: CASSRGTVTNYGYTF. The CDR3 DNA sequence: TGTGCCAGCAGTAGGGGGACAGTCACTAACTATGGCTACACCTTC.

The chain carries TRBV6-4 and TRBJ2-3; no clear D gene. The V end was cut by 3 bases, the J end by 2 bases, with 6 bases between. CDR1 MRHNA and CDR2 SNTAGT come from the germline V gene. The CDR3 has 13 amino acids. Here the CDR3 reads CASSEGFTDTQYF. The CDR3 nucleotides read TGTGCCAGCAGTGAGGGCTTCACAGATACGCAGTATTTT.

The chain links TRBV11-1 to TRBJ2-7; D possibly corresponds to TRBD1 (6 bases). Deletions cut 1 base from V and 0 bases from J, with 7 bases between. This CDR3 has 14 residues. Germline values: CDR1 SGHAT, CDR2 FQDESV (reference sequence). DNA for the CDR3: TGTGCCAGCAGCTTAGGGGACACCTCCTACGAGCAGTACTTC. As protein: CASSLGDTSYEQYF.

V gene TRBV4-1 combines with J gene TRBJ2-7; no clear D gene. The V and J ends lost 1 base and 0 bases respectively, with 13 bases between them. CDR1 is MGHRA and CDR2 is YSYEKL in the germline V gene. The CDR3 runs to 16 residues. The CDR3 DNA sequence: TGCGCCAGCAGCCAAGGACCAGGCCCAAGCTCCTACGAGCAGTACTTC. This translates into CASSQGPGPSSYEQYF.

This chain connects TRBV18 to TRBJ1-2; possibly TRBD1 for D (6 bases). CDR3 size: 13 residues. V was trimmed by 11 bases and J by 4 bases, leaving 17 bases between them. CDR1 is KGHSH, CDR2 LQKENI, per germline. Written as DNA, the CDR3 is TGTGCCGCCTCACTCACAGGGACCTATGGCTACACCTTC. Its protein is CAASLTGTYGYTF.

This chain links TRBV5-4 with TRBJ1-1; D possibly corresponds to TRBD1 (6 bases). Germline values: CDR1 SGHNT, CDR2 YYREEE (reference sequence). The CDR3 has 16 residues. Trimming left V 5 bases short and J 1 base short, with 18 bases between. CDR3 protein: CASRGQGNVGNTEAFF. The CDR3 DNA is TGTGCCAGCAGGGGGCAGGGGAACGTTGGGAACACTGAAGCTTTCTTT.

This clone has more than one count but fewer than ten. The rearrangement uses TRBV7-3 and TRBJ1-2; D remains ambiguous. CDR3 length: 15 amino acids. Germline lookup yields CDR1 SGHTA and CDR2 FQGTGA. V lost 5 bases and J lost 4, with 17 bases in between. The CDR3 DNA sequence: TGTGCCAGCAGCACCGGCCCGGGGTCAGGCTATGGCTACACCTTC. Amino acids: CASSTGPGSGYGYTF.

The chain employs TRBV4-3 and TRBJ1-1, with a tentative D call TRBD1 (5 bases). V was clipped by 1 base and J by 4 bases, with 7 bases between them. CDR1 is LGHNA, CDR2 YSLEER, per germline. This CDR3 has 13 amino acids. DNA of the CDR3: TGCGCCAGCAGCCAAGTTCAGGGCACTGAAGCTTTCTTT. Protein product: CASSQVQGTEAFF.

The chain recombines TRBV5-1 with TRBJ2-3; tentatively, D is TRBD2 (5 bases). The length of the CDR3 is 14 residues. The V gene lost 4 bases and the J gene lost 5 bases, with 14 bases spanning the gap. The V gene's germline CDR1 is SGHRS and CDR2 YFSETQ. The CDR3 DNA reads TGCGCCAGCAGCCACTTCCGAGGGAAAGATACGCAGTATTTT. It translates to CASSHFRGKDTQYF.

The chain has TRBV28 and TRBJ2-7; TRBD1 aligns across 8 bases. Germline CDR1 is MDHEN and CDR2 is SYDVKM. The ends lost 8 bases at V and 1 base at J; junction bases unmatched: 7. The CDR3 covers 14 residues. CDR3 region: CASAERQGSYEQYF. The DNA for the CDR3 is TGTGCCAGCGCGGAACGACAGGGGTCCTACGAGCAGTACTTC.

The CDR3 region has the DNA TGTGCCAGCAGTAGGAGAGCGGACTCCTACGAGCAGTACTTC. It is translated as CASSRRADSYEQYF. The rearrangement links TRBV6-1 to TRBJ2-7; weak D call: TRBD2 (5 bases). The CDR3 runs to 14 residues. CDR1 and CDR2 from the germline V gene are MNHNS and SASEGT. V lost 5 bases and J 0 bases, leaving 11 bases between the germline ends.

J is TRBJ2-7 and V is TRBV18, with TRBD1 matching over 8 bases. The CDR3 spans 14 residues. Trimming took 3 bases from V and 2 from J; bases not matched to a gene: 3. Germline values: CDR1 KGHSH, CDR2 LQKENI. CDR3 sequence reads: CASSPGQATYEQYF. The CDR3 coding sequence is TGTGCCAGCTCACCGGGACAGGCTACCTACGAGCAGTACTTC.